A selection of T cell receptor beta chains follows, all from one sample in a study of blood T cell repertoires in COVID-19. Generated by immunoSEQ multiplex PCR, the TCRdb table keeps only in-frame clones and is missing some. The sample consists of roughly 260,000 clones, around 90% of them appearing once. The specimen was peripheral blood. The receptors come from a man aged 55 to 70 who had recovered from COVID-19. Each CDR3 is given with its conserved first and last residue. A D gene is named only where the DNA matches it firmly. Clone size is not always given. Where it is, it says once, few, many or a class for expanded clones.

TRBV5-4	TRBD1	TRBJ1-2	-	CASSLGQGRGYTF	TGTGCCAGCAGCTTGGGACAGGGGCGCGGCTACACCTTC
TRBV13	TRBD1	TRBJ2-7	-	CASSTGTGKYEQYF	TGTGCCAGCAGCACCGGGACAGGGAAGTACGAGCAGTACTTC
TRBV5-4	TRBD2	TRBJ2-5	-	CASSLVPSGGAVETQYF	TGTGCCAGCAGCTTGGTTCCTAGCGGGGGGGCGGTAGAGACCCAGTACTTC
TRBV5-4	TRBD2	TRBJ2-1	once	CASTPGAGGQYNEQFF	TGTGCCAGCACCCCCGGAGCGGGGGGGCAATACAATGAGCAGTTCTTC
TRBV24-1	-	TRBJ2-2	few	CATSDLGASGRRFGELFF	TGTGCCACCAGTGATTTAGGCGCTTCGGGGAGGAGGTTCGGGGAGCTGTTTTTT
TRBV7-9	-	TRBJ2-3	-	CASSHSRGSSTDTQYF	TGTGCCAGCAGCCACAGCCGAGGGAGTAGCACAGATACGCAGTATTTT
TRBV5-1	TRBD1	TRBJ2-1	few	CASSFYRDRGIGSNEQFF	TGCGCCAGCAGCTTTTACCGGGACAGGGGAATTGGCTCCAATGAGCAGTTCTTC
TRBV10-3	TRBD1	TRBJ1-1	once	CAISLGQAYTEAFF	TGTGCCATCAGTCTGGGACAGGCGTACACTGAAGCTTTCTTT
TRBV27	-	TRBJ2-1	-	CASTSRPLHGEQFF	TGTGCCAGCACTAGTAGACCCCTCCACGGTGAGCAGTTCTTC
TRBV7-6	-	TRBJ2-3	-	CASSLEFGVSTDTQYF	TGTGCCAGCAGCTTAGAGTTTGGAGTAAGCACAGATACGCAGTATTTT